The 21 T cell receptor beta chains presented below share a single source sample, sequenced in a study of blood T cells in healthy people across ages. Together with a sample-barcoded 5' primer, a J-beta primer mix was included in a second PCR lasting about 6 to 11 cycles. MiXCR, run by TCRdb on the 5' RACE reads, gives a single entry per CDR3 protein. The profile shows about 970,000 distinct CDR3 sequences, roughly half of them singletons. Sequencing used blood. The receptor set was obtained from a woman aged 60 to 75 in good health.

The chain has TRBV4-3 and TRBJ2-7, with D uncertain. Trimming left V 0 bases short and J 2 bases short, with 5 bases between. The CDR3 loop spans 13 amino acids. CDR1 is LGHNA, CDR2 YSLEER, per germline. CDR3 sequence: CASSQDVAYEQYF. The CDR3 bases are TGCGCCAGCAGCCAAGATGTGGCCTACGAGCAGTACTTC.

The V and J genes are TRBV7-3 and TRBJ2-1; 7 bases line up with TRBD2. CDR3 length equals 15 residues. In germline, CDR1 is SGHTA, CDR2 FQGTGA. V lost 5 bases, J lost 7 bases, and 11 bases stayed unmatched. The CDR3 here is CASSQRAAGRNEQFF. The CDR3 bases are TGTGCCAGCAGCCAGAGGGCAGCGGGACGAAATGAGCAGTTCTTC.

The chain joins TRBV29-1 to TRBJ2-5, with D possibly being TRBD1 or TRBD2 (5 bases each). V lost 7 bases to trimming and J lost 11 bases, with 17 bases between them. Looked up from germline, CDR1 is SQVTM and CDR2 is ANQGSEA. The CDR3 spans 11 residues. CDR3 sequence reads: CSGQDNGEQYF. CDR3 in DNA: TGCAGCGGGCAGGACAATGGGGAGCAGTACTTC.

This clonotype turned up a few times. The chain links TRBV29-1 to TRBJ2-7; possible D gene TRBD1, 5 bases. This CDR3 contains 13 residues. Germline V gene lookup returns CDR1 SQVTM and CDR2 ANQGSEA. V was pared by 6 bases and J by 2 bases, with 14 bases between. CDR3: CSVAPTAAYEQYF. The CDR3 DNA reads TGCAGCGTCGCACCGACAGCCGCCTACGAGCAGTACTTC.

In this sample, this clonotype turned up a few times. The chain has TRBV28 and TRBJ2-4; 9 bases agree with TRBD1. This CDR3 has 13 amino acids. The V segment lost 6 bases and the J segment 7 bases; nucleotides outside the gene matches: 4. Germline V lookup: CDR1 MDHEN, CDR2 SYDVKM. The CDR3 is CASSEQGANIQYF. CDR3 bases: TGTGCCAGCAGCGAACAGGGGGCCAACATTCAGTACTTC. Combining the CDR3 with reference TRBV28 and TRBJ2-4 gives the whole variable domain DVKVTQSSRYLVKRTGEKVFLECVQDMDHENMFWYRQDPGLGLRLIYFSYDVKMKEKGDIPEGYSVSREKKERFSLILESASTNQTSMYLCASSEQGANIQYFGAGTRLSVL.

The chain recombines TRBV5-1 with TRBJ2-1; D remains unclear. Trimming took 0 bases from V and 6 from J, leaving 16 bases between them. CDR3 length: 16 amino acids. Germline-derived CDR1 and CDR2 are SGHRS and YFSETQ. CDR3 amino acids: CASSLGGTVRGNEQFF. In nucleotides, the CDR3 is TGCGCCAGCAGCTTGGGTGGAACGGTTCGTGGCAATGAGCAGTTCTTC.

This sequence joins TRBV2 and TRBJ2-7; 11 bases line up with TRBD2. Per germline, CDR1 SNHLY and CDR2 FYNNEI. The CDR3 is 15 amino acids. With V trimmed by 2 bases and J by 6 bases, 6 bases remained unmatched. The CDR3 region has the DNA TGTGCCAGCAGTGAATCTAGCGGGAGGCCGCTCGAGCAGTACTTC. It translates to CASSESSGRPLEQYF. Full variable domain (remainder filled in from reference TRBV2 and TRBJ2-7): EPEVTQTPSHQVTQMGQEVILRCVPISNHLYFYWYRQILGQKVEFLVSFYNNEISEKSEIFDDQFSVERPDGSNFTLKIRSTKLEDSAMYFCASSESSGRPLEQYFGPGTRLTVT.

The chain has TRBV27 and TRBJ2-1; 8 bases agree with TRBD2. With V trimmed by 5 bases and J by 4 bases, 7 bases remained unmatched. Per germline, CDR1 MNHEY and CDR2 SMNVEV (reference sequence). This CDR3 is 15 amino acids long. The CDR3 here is CASSTRLASYNEQFF. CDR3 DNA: TGTGCCAGCAGTACGCGACTAGCGTCGTACAATGAGCAGTTCTTC.

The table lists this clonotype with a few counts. The CDR3 spells CASRRRVWGEQYF. The CDR3 DNA sequence: TGTGCCAGCAGGCGCAGGGTGTGGGGCGAGCAGTACTTC. The chain has TRBV6-5 and TRBJ2-4; D perhaps matches TRBD1 (5 bases). The DNA end lines up better with TRBJ2-7; the J call may be wrong. Germline V lookup: CDR1 MNHEY, CDR2 SVGAGI. The CDR3 is 13 residues long.

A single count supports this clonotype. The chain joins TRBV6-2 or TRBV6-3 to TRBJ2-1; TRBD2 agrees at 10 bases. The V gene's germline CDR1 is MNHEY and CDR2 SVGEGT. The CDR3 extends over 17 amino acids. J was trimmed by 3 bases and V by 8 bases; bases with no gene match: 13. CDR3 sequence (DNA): TGTGCCAGCGTATTAGGACGATGGACTAGCGGCTACAATGAGCAGTTCTTC. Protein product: CASVLGRWTSGYNEQFF.

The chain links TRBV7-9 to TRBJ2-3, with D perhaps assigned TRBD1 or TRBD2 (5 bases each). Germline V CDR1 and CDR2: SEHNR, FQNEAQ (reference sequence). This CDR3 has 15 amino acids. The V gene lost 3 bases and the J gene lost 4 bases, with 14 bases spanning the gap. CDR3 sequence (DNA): TGTGCCAGCAGCTTTTGGGGGAGAGCGGCAGATACGCAGTATTTT. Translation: CASSFWGRAADTQYF. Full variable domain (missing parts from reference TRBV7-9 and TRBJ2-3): DTGVSQNPRHKITKRGQNVTFRCDPISEHNRLYWYRQTLGQGPEFLTYFQNEAQLEKSRLLSDRFSAERPKGSFSTLEIQRTEQGDSAMYLCASSFWGRAADTQYFGPGTRLTVL.

This CDR3 is CASSFGVYGYTF. CDR3 coding DNA: TGTGCCAGCAGTTTCGGAGTCTATGGCTACACCTTC. The chain is built from TRBV12-3 or TRBV12-4 and TRBJ1-2; D unclear. The germline V and J ends were trimmed by 3 bases and 4 bases, with 6 bases remaining between them. The CDR3 has 12 amino acids.

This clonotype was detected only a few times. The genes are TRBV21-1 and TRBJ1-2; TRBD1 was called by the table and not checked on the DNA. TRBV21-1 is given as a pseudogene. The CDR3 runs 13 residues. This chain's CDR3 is CASSKEGRCGYTF. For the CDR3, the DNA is TGTGCCAGCAGCAAAGAGGGGCGTTGTGGCTACACCTTC.

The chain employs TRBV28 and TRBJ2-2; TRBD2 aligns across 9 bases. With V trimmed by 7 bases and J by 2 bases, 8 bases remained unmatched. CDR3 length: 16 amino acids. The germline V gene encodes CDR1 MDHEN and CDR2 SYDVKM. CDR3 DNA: TGTGCCAGCACCCAAAAGCGGGAGGTTAACACCGGGGAGCTGTTTTTT. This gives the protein CASTQKREVNTGELFF. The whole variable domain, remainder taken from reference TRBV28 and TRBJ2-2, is DVKVTQSSRYLVKRTGEKVFLECVQDMDHENMFWYRQDPGLGLRLIYFSYDVKMKEKGDIPEGYSVSREKKERFSLILESASTNQTSMYLCASTQKREVNTGELFFGEGSRLTVL.

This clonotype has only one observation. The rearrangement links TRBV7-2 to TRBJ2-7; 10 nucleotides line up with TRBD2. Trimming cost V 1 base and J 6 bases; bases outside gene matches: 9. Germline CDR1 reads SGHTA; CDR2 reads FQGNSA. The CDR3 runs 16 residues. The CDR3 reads CASSLGRPAGGGEQYF. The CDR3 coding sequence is TGTGCCAGCAGCTTAGGTCGGCCAGCGGGAGGGGGCGAGCAGTACTTC.

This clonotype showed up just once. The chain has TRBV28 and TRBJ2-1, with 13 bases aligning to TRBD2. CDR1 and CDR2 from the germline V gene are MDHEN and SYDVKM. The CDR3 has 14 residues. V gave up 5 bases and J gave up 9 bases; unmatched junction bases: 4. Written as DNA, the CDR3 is TGTGCCAGCAGTCAAGGACTAGCGGGGGCTGAGCAGTTCTTC. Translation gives CASSQGLAGAEQFF.

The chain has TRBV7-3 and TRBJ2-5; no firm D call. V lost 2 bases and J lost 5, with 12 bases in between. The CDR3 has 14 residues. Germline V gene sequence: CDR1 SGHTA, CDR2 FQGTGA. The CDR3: CASSLVGPTETQYF. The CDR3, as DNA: TGTGCCAGCAGCTTAGTGGGCCCTACGGAGACCCAGTACTTC.

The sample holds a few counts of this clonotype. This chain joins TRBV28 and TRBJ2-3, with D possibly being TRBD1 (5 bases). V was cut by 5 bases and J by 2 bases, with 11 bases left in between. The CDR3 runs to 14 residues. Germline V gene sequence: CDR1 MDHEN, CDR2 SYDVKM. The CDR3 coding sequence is TGTGCCAGCAGTGCAGTAGGGGCCACAGATACGCAGTATTTT. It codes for CASSAVGATDTQYF.

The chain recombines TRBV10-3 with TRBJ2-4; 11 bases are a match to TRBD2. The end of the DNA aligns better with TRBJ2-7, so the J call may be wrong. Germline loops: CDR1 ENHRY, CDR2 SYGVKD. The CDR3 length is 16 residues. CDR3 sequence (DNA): TGTGCCATCAGTGAGCCGATGGCTAGCGGGAGGAACGAGCAGTACTTC. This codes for CAISEPMASGRNEQYF.

The chain's CDR3 is CASSFVVGDTQYF. CDR3 nucleotides: TGTGCCAGCAGCTTTGTAGTTGGGGATACGCAGTATTTT. J is TRBJ2-3 and V is TRBV7-7; D unclear. Germline CDR1 SSHAT, CDR2 FNYEAQ (reference sequence). The CDR3 sequence is 13 residues long. The V and J ends lost 3 bases and 6 bases respectively, with 10 bases between them.

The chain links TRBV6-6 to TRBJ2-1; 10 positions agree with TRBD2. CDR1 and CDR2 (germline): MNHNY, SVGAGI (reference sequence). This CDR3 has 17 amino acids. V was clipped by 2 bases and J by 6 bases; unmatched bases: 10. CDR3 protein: CASSYVTSGTTGNEQFF. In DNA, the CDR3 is TGTGCCAGCAGTTACGTAACTAGCGGGACAACTGGCAATGAGCAGTTCTTC.